This entry describes one T cell receptor (beta chain). Its antigen remains unknown. PCR primers comprised 60 Vbeta and 13 Jbeta primers. Generated by immunoSEQ multiplex PCR, the TCRdb table keeps only in-frame clones and is missing some. The repertoire holds about 170,000 clones, with about 79% as singletons. The data derive from a study of cytomegalovirus exposure and HLA in healthy donors. Study context: Findings of an earlier analysis included around 100 million unique TCR beta sequences from roughly 180 million T cells. General study findings and limits: Researchers reported in a later analysis that a missense DCLRE1C variant was tied to TCR beta V- and J-gene trimming. Overall, roughly 170 TCR beta chains were annotated as cytomegalovirus-associated.

In germline, CDR1 is MNHEY, CDR2 SMNVEV (reference sequence). The CDR3 is 14 amino acids. V gave up 0 bases and J gave up 0 bases, with 6 bases separating them. The chain is built from TRBV27 and TRBJ2-7; the D is unclear. This TCR derives from a woman between 45 and 65 years old in good health and CMV-seronegative. The specimen was PBMCs. This CDR3 is CASSLSAFSYEQYF. The CDR3 DNA reads TGTGCCAGCAGTTTATCGGCCTTCTCCTACGAGCAGTACTTC.